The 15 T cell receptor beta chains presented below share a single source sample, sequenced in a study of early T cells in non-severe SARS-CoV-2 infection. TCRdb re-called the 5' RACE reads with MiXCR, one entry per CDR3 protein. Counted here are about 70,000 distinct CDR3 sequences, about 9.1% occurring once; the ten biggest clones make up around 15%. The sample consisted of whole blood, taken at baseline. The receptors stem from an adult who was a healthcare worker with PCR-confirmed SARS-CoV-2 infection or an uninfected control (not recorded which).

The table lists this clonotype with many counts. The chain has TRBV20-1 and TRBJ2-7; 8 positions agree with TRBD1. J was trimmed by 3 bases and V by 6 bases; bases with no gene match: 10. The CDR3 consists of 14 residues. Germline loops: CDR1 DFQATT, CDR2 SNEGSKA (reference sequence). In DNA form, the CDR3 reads TGCAGTGCACCAGGACAGGGCGGAGTCTACGAGCAGTACTTC. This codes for CSAPGQGGVYEQYF.

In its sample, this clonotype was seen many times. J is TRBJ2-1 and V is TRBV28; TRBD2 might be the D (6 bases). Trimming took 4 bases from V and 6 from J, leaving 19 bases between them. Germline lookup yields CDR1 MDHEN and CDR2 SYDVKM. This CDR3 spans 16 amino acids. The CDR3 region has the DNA TGTGCCAGCAGTTCCCTTTCCGGGACTCTTCTCAATGAGCAGTTCTTC. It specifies CASSSLSGTLLNEQFF.

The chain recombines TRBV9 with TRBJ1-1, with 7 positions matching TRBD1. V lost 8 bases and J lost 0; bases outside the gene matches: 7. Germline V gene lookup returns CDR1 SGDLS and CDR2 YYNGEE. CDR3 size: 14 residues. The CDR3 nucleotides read TGTGCCAGATCTGACAGGGAAATGAACACTGAAGCTTTCTTT. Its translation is CARSDREMNTEAFF.

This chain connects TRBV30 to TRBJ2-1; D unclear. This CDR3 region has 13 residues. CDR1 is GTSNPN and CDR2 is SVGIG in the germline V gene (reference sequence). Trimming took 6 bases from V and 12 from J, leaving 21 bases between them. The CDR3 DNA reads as TGTGCCTGTCGATCCCTCACTTCAGTGTGGCAGTTCTTC. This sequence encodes CACRSLTSVWQFF.

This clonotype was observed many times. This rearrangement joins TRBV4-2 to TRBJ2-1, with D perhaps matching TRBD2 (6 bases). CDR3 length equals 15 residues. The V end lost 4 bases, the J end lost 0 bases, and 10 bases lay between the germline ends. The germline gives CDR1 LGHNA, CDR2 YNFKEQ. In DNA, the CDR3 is TGTGCCAGCAGCCTAGACGGGGGCTCCTACAATGAGCAGTTCTTC. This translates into CASSLDGGSYNEQFF.

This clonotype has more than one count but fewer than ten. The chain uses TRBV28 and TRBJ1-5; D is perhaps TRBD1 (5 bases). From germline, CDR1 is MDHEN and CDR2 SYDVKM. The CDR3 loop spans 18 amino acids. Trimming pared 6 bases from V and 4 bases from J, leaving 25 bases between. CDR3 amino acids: CASRRRDLTTSRNQPQHF. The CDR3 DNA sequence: TGTGCCAGCAGACGCCGGGACCTAACTACCAGCAGGAATCAGCCCCAGCATTTT.

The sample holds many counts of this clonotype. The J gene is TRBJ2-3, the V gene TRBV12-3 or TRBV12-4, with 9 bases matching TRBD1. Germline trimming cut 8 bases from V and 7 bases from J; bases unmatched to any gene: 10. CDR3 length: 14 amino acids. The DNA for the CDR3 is TGTGCCAGCCGGGACAGGGTGGCCGGGCATACGCAGTATTTT. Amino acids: CASRDRVAGHTQYF.

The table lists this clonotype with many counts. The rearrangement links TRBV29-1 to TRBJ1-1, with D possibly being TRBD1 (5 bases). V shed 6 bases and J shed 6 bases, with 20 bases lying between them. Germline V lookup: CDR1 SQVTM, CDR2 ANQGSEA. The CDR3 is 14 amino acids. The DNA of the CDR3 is TGCAGCGTCCAGCGGGTGCAGGGTTGGGCTGAAGCTTTCTTT. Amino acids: CSVQRVQGWAEAFF. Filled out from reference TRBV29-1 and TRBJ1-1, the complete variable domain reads SAVISQKPSRDICQRGTSLTIQCQVDSQVTMMFWYRQQPGQSLTLIATANQGSEATYESGFVIDKFPISRPNLTFSTLTVSNMSPEDSSIYLCSVQRVQGWAEAFFGQGTRLTVV.

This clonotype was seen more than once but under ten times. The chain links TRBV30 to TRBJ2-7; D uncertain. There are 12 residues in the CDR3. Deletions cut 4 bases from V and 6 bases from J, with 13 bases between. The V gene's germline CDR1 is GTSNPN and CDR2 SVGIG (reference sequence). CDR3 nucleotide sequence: TGTGCCTGGAACCTGGACGATTCCGAGCAGTACTTC. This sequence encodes CAWNLDDSEQYF.

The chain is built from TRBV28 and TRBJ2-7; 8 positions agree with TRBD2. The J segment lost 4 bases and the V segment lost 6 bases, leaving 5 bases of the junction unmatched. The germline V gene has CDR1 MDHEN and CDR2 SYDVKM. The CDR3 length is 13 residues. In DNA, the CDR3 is TGTGCCAGCAGCTTAGGACTAGCTTACGAGCAGTACTTC. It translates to CASSLGLAYEQYF.

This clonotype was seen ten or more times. The CDR3 loop is CASSLLPGGLSGANVLTF. In DNA, the CDR3 is TGTGCCAGCAGCTTATTGCCAGGGGGATTATCTGGGGCCAACGTCCTGACTTTC. The V and J genes are TRBV7-3 and TRBJ2-6, with TRBD1 matching 7 bases. The J segment lost 1 base and the V segment lost 2 bases, leaving 8 bases of the junction unmatched. CDR1 SGHTA and CDR2 FQGTGA come from the germline V gene. The CDR3 has 18 residues.

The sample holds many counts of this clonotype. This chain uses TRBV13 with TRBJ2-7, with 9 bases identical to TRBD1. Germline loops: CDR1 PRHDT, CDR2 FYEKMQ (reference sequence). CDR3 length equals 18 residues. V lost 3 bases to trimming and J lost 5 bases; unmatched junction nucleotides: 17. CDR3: CASSFKGGQGPPRNEQYF. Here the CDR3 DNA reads TGTGCCAGCAGCTTTAAGGGAGGACAGGGGCCCCCCCGGAACGAGCAGTACTTC.

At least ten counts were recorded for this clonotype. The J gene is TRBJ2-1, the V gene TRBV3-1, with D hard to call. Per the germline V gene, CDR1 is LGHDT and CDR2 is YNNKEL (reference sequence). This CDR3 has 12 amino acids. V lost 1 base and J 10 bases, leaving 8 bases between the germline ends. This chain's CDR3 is CASSQGLGEQFF. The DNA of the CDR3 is TGTGCCAGCAGCCAAGGGCTTGGCGAGCAGTTCTTC.

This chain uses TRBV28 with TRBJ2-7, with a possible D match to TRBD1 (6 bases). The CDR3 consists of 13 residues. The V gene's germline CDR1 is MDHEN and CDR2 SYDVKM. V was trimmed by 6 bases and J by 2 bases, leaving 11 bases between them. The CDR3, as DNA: TGTGCCAGCAGCTACAGGGTTCCCTACGAGCAGTACTTC. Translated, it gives CASSYRVPYEQYF.

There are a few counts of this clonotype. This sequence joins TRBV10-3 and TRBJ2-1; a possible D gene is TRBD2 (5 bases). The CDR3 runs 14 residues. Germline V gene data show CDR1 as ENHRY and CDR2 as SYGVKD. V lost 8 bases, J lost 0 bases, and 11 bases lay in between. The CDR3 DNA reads TGTGCCATCCGGACTGCGAACTCCTACAATGAGCAGTTCTTC. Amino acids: CAIRTANSYNEQFF.